The present entry profiles one T cell receptor beta chain with its context. Its antigen remains unidentified. Triplicate sorts of some 300,000 cells per CD8+ subset. This CDR3 region has 16 residues. Germline V gene sequence: CDR1 LGHDT, CDR2 YNNKEL (reference sequence). This specimen belongs to a study of CXCR3-negative and CXCR3-positive naive CD8 T cells. Study results and caveats: Higher TRB CDR3 hydrophobicity marked CXCR3-positive naive cells relative to CXCR3-negative naive cells. Memory cells differed in TRBV-TRBJ usage, but naive CXCR3-negative and CXCR3-positive cells had similar usage.

cDNA libraries for TRB were generated by 5' RACE incorporating UMI labels. TCRdb reprocessed the 5' RACE reads and reports one entry per CDR3 protein, with no DNA. This table lists 140,000 to 150,000 distinct CDR3 sequences. The specimen sequenced was naive CXCR3+ CD8+ T cells from blood. Subset: CD45RO-CCR7+CD27+CD95- naive CD8+ T cells expressing CXCR3 (TNR3+). The chain employs TRBV3-1 and TRBJ2-3. This clonotype was sampled from a human donor in good health. Some clones in this sample may be carry-over from other donors' samples. CDR3 amino acids: CASSQDLILGTDTQYF.